The 30 T cell receptor beta chains listed next were all sequenced from one sample in a study of long-term antiretroviral therapy in people with HIV. Researchers ran immunoSEQ v3.0 at survey level. Libraries were prepared by immunoSEQ multiplex PCR; TCRdb keeps only in-frame clonotypes and omits some of them. This table holds some 25,000 clones, 84% found once. This sample comprised unsorted PBMCs, obtained 3 years after starting antiretroviral therapy. The receptors derive from a middle-aged man with HIV.

This chain joins TRBV27 and TRBJ1-4; the D is unclear. V lost 0 bases and J lost 4, with 6 bases in between. This CDR3 spans 14 amino acids. Per germline, CDR1 MNHEY and CDR2 SMNVEV (reference sequence). Here the CDR3 DNA reads TGTGCCAGCAGTTTATCGCCCCTTAATGAAAAACTGTTTTTT. Its protein is CASSLSPLNEKLFF.

The rearrangement uses TRBV6-1 and TRBJ2-3; tentative D call: TRBD2 (5 bases). Germline V gene data show CDR1 as MNHNS and CDR2 as SASEGT. This CDR3 region has 13 residues. V lost 6 bases and J lost 1, with 8 bases in between. This chain's CDR3 is CASRTGGTDTQYF. CDR3 DNA sequence: TGTGCCAGCAGGACCGGGGGCACAGATACGCAGTATTTT.

The rearrangement links TRBV6-6 to TRBJ1-1; possibly TRBD1 for D (5 bases). The CDR3 runs to 14 residues. CDR1 is MNHNY and CDR2 is SVGAGI in the germline V gene (reference sequence). V was trimmed by 9 bases and J by 2 bases, leaving 16 bases between them. CDR3 nucleotides: TGTGCCAGTCTAAAAGGGGCTGGAAACACTGAAGCTTTCTTT. It yields the protein CASLKGAGNTEAFF.

This chain uses TRBV5-1 with TRBJ2-7, with 7 bases aligning to TRBD1. CDR1 SGHRS and CDR2 YFSETQ come from the germline V gene. CDR3 size: 14 residues. The trim removed 4 bases at V and 3 bases at J, leaving 7 bases unmatched. The DNA for the CDR3 is TGCGCCAGCAGCGCAACCGGGACAGACTACGAGCAGTACTTC. This sequence encodes CASSATGTDYEQYF.

V gene TRBV19 combines with J gene TRBJ1-2, with 10 bases matching TRBD1. The CDR3 has 15 residues. Looked up from germline, CDR1 is LNHDA and CDR2 is SQIVND (reference sequence). Trimming cost V 3 bases and J 8 bases; bases outside gene matches: 9. The CDR3 sequence is CASSIPGTGVEGYTF. DNA of the CDR3: TGTGCCAGTAGTATCCCCGGGACAGGGGTGGAAGGCTACACCTTC.

This clone was picked up a small number of times. V and J are TRBV27 and TRBJ1-2; the D gene is possibly TRBD1 (6 bases). Germline CDR1 is MNHEY and CDR2 is SMNVEV (reference sequence). The V end was cut by 4 bases, the J end by 2 bases, with 11 bases between. CDR3 length: 14 residues. The CDR3 spells CASSSTGANYGYTF. Here the CDR3 DNA reads TGTGCCAGCAGTTCGACAGGAGCAAACTATGGCTACACCTTC.

The chain carries TRBV9 and TRBJ2-1; D might be TRBD1 (5 bases). CDR1 is SGDLS, CDR2 YYNGEE, per germline. The CDR3 has 12 amino acids. Trimming stripped 4 bases from V and 6 bases from J, with 8 bases between. CDR3 DNA sequence: TGTGCCAGCAGCCCAGGGTTCAATGAGCAGTTCTTC. This sequence encodes CASSPGFNEQFF.

This chain connects TRBV4-3 to TRBJ2-1; 8 bases are shared with TRBD1. Germline trimming cut 4 bases from V and 5 bases from J; bases unmatched to any gene: 4. The CDR3 length is 14 residues. Germline CDR1 is LGHNA and CDR2 is YSLEER. The CDR3 reads CASSPGQENNEQFF. The CDR3 DNA reads TGCGCCAGCAGCCCGGGACAGGAAAACAATGAGCAGTTCTTC.

The chain's CDR3 is CASSYRRGGRTDTQYF. Here the CDR3 DNA reads TGTGCCAGCAGTTACCGGCGGGGGGGACGCACAGATACGCAGTATTTT. V is TRBV6-6 and J is TRBJ2-3; 9 bases are a match to TRBD2. V was pared by 2 bases and J by 1 base, with 4 bases of the junction left unmatched. Looked up from germline, CDR1 is MNHNY and CDR2 is SVGAGI (reference sequence). The length of the CDR3 is 16 residues.

The chain employs TRBV2 and TRBJ1-5; 7 nucleotides match TRBD1. Germline V CDR1 and CDR2: SNHLY, FYNNEI. V shed 1 base and J 1 base; nucleotides not matched to a gene: 4. This CDR3 is 16 amino acids long. The CDR3 nucleotides are TGTGCCAGCAGTGAAGATGGACAGGCAAGCAATCAGCCCCAGCATTTT. Translation: CASSEDGQASNQPQHF. The full variable domain, in which reference TRBV2 and TRBJ1-5 provide the parts outside the CDR3, is EPEVTQTPSHQVTQMGQEVILRCVPISNHLYFYWYRQILGQKVEFLVSFYNNEISEKSEIFDDQFSVERPDGSNFTLKIRSTKLEDSAMYFCASSEDGQASNQPQHFGDGTRLSIL.

V usage is TRBV4-3 and J usage is TRBJ2-1; the match to TRBD2 covers 9 bases. CDR1 is LGHNA and CDR2 is YSLEER in the germline V gene. V gave up 0 bases and J gave up 7 bases; unmatched junction bases: 7. The CDR3 consists of 16 residues. CDR3 DNA: TGCGCCAGCAGCCAAGATCAGGCGGGGGGGCAGAATGAGCAGTTCTTC. It is translated as CASSQDQAGGQNEQFF.

The chain uses TRBV29-1 and TRBJ1-1; D not resolved. CDR1 and CDR2 (germline): SQVTM, ANQGSEA. The CDR3 is 8 residues long. V dropped 4 bases and J dropped 10 bases, with 4 bases sitting between them. CDR3 nucleotides: TGCAGCGTTGGGCCAGCTTTCTTT. It codes for CSVGPAFF.

In DNA, the CDR3 is TGCGCCAGCAGCCGCGGACCAAGCTCTGGAAACACCATATATTTT. The encoded protein is CASSRGPSSGNTIYF. V usage is TRBV4-1 and J usage is TRBJ1-3; the D is unclear. Germline CDR1 reads MGHRA; CDR2 reads YSYEKL. Trimming left V 4 bases short and J 0 bases short, with 10 bases between. There are 15 residues in the CDR3.

This chain links TRBV5-4 with TRBJ2-2, with 8 bases aligning to TRBD1. Trimming took 4 bases from V and 3 from J; bases not matched to a gene: 5. The CDR3 totals 15 residues. The germline CDR1 and CDR2 sequences are SGHNT and YYREEE (reference sequence). The CDR3 here is CASSTDRADTGELFF. The CDR3 DNA sequence: TGTGCCAGCAGCACGGACAGGGCGGACACCGGGGAGCTGTTTTTT.

The CDR3 protein is CASSPLLRDGEQETQYF. CDR3 DNA sequence: TGTGCCAGCAGCCCCCTCCTCCGGGACGGGGAACAAGAGACCCAGTACTTC. The chain carries TRBV7-9 and TRBJ2-5; D may correspond to TRBD1 or TRBD2 (5 bases each). With 5 bases removed from V and 2 bases from J, the gap between germline ends came to 21 bases. Germline assignment: CDR1 SEHNR and CDR2 FQNEAQ (reference sequence). CDR3 length equals 17 residues. Full variable domain (remainder filled in from reference TRBV7-9 and TRBJ2-5): DTGVSQNPRHKITKRGQNVTFRCDPISEHNRLYWYRQTLGQGPEFLTYFQNEAQLEKSRLLSDRFSAERPKGSFSTLEIQRTEQGDSAMYLCASSPLLRDGEQETQYFGPGTRLLVL.

This clone was recorded once. The V gene is TRBV2, the J gene TRBJ1-1, with D hard to call. The V and J ends lost 4 bases and 2 bases respectively, with 8 bases between them. This CDR3 region has 13 residues. The germline V gene encodes CDR1 SNHLY and CDR2 FYNNEI. This CDR3 reads CASSGQINTEAFF. The CDR3 bases are TGTGCCAGCAGTGGGCAAATAAACACTGAAGCTTTCTTT.

J is TRBJ2-7 and V is TRBV18, with 10 bases matching TRBD1. This CDR3 is built from 17 residues. Germline V lookup: CDR1 KGHSH, CDR2 LQKENI. V lost 3 bases, J lost 4 bases, and 12 bases stayed unmatched. CDR3 residues: CASSPRDRGSWSYEQYF. For the CDR3, the DNA is TGTGCCAGCTCACCCCGGGACAGGGGATCTTGGTCGTACGAGCAGTACTTC. The full variable domain, with the rest looked up from reference TRBV18 and TRBJ2-7, is NAGVMQNPRHLVRRRGQEARLRCSPMKGHSHVYWYRQLPEEGLKFMVYLQKENIIDESGMPKERFSAEFPKEGPSILRIQQVVRGDSAAYFCASSPRDRGSWSYEQYFGPGTRLTVT.

The chain recombines TRBV4-1 with TRBJ2-3; 8 bases are a match to TRBD2. Trimming removed 2 bases from V and 0 bases from J; junction bases left unmatched: 7. From germline, CDR1 is MGHRA and CDR2 YSYEKL. This CDR3 has 17 residues. CDR3 sequence: CASSQRAGDPSTDTQYF. CDR3 nucleotides: TGCGCCAGCAGCCAAAGAGCGGGAGATCCCAGCACAGATACGCAGTATTTT.

This clone was counted once. The chain joins TRBV4-1 to TRBJ1-1, with D perhaps TRBD1 (6 bases). The V gene's germline CDR1 is MGHRA and CDR2 YSYEKL. Trimming left V 0 bases short and J 8 bases short, with 13 bases between. This CDR3 is built from 14 residues. CDR3 residues: CASSQDWFQGEAFF. The CDR3, as DNA: TGCGCCAGCAGCCAAGATTGGTTCCAGGGGGAAGCTTTCTTT.

The rearrangement links TRBV4-1 to TRBJ1-2, with a tentative D call TRBD1 (5 bases). Trimming removed 6 bases from V and 7 bases from J, with 18 bases in between. Germline V CDR1 and CDR2: MGHRA, YSYEKL. The CDR3 is 14 residues long. CDR3 sequence (DNA): TGCGCCAGCAGGGACCAGGGAACCAATGGTGGCTACACCTTC. Protein: CASRDQGTNGGYTF.

This sequence joins TRBV4-1 and TRBJ2-7; D is ambiguous. From germline, CDR1 is MGHRA and CDR2 YSYEKL. This CDR3 spans 14 amino acids. V was pared by 1 base and J by 2 bases, with 9 bases between. Here the CDR3 DNA reads TGCGCCAGCAGCCAAGGGTCACAAACCTACGAGCAGTACTTC. Encoded protein: CASSQGSQTYEQYF.

This chain joins TRBV6-1 and TRBJ1-5; D might be TRBD1 (5 bases). With 7 bases removed from V and 4 bases from J, the gap between germline ends came to 26 bases. The CDR3 has 18 residues. Germline lookup yields CDR1 MNHNS and CDR2 SASEGT. The CDR3, as DNA: TGTGCCAGCACCGAAGCCATGCCTTGGGGCCAAGCTAATCAGCCCCAGCATTTT. Protein sequence: CASTEAMPWGQANQPQHF.

The CDR3 reads CAISESASNTEAFF. Written as DNA, the CDR3 is TGTGCCATCAGTGAGTCGGCATCGAACACTGAAGCTTTCTTT. The gene calls are TRBV10-3 and TRBJ1-1, with D unresolved. Germline assignment: CDR1 ENHRY and CDR2 SYGVKD. V was pared by 0 bases and J by 1 base, with 6 bases between. This CDR3 contains 14 residues.

This chain joins TRBV7-2 and TRBJ1-5; D uncertain. Between the trimmed V and J ends, which lost 1 base and 6 bases, there was a span of 4 bases. The germline V gene has CDR1 SGHTA and CDR2 FQGNSA. The CDR3 sequence is 12 residues long. This chain's CDR3 is CASSLGPQPQHF. In DNA form, the CDR3 reads TGTGCCAGCAGCTTAGGTCCTCAGCCCCAGCATTTT.

This clone is a singleton in its sample. The CDR3 protein is CASSLGTLAKNIQYF. In DNA form, the CDR3 reads TGTGCCAGCAGTTTGGGAACTTTAGCCAAAAACATTCAGTACTTC. The V call is TRBV28, the J call TRBJ2-4; D gene unclear. The V end lost 3 bases, the J end lost 0 bases, and 9 bases lay between the germline ends. Per germline, CDR1 MDHEN and CDR2 SYDVKM. There are 15 residues in the CDR3. The whole variable domain, filled in from reference TRBV28 and TRBJ2-4, reads DVKVTQSSRYLVKRTGEKVFLECVQDMDHENMFWYRQDPGLGLRLIYFSYDVKMKEKGDIPEGYSVSREKKERFSLILESASTNQTSMYLCASSLGTLAKNIQYFGAGTRLSVL.

The chain joins TRBV7-3 to TRBJ2-3; 7 bases align to TRBD1. Germline values: CDR1 SGHTA, CDR2 FQGTGA. The CDR3 sequence is 17 residues long. Losses at the gene ends were 4 bases for V and 4 bases for J; bases not matched to a gene: 14. CDR3: CASSSYPQGNLPDTQYF. CDR3 in DNA: TGTGCCAGCAGCTCCTACCCACAGGGGAATCTTCCAGATACGCAGTATTTT.

The V gene is TRBV5-8, the J gene TRBJ2-7; D may be TRBD2 (5 bases). The germline V and J ends were trimmed by 3 bases and 5 bases, with 9 bases remaining between them. Germline V gene data show CDR1 as SGHTS and CDR2 as YDEGEE. The CDR3 contains 12 residues. The CDR3 region has the DNA TGTGCCAGCAGCTCGGGGTTCAACGAGCAGTACTTC. Translation: CASSSGFNEQYF.

V usage is TRBV5-1 and J usage is TRBJ2-5; 8 bases match TRBD1. J lost 4 bases, V lost 3 bases, and 8 bases had no gene match. Germline CDR1 reads SGHRS; CDR2 reads YFSETQ. The CDR3 sequence is 15 residues long. Here the CDR3 DNA reads TGCGCCAGCAGCTCCCAAACAGGGGGAGGAGAGACCCAGTACTTC. This sequence encodes CASSSQTGGGETQYF.

CDR3 protein: CASTFGVLDNSPLHF. The CDR3 nucleotides are TGTGCCAGCACCTTTGGAGTCTTGGATAATTCACCCCTCCACTTT. V gene TRBV7-9 combines with J gene TRBJ1-6; unclear D gene. V lost 7 bases, J lost 5 bases, and 15 bases lay in between. The germline V gene encodes CDR1 SEHNR and CDR2 FQNEAQ (reference sequence). This CDR3 spans 15 amino acids.

The gene calls are TRBV9 and TRBJ1-1; 8 nucleotides match TRBD1. The CDR3 is 17 residues long. Unmatched junction bases numbered 11, after V lost 4 bases and J lost 0 bases. CDR1 is SGDLS and CDR2 is YYNGEE in the germline V gene. CDR3 coding DNA: TGTGCCAGCAGCACCCTAGACAGGGGATTAATGAACACTGAAGCTTTCTTT. The encoded protein is CASSTLDRGLMNTEAFF.